Here is one T cell receptor beta chain with its context. Its antigen is unknown. Here immunoSEQ multiplex PCR was the method, and the copy in TCRdb shows in-frame clones only, minus some. The top ten clones hold approximately 2.9% of a sample with 150,000 to 200,000 clones, 91% of them seen once. The data are from a study of cytomegalovirus exposure and HLA in healthy donors. Study results and caveats: Cytomegalovirus association was assigned to about 150 TCR beta chains. In vitro experiments confirmed that three CMV-associated chains were specific for CMV antigens.

Germline values: CDR1 MNHNS, CDR2 SASEGT. There are 15 residues in the CDR3. The ends were cut back, 0 bases at V and 6 bases at J, with 15 bases in the middle. The chain carries TRBV6-1 and TRBJ2-7; D is uncertain. The TCR originated in a woman aged 18 to 35 in good health and CMV-seropositive. The source material was PBMCs. In DNA form, the CDR3 reads TGTGCCAGCAGTGAAGCGCTAGGTCTTAGAAGCGAGCAGTACTTC. The encoded protein is CASSEALGLRSEQYF.